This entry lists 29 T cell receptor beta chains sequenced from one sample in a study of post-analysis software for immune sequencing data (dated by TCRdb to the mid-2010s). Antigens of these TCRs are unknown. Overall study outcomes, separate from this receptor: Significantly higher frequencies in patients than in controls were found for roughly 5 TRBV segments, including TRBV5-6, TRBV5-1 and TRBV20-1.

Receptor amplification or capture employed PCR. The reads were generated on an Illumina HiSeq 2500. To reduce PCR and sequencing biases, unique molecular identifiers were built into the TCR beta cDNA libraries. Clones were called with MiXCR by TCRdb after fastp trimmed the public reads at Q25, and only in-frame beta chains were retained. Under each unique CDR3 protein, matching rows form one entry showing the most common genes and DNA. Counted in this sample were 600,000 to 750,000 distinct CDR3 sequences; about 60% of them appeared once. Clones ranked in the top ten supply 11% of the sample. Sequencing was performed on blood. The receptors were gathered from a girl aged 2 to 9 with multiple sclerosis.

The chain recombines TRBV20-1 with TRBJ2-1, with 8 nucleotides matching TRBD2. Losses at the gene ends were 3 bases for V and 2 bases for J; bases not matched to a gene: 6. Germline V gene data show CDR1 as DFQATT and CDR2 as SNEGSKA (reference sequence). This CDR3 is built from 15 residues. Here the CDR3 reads CSASYPGGAYNEQFF. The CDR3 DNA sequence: TGCAGTGCTAGCTATCCGGGGGGGGCCTACAATGAGCAGTTCTTC.

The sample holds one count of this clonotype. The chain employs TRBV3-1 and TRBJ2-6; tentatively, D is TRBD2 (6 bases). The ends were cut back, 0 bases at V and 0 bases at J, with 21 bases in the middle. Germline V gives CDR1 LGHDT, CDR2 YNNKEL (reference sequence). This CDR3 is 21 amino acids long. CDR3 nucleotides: TGTGCCAGCAGCCAAGAAATCGGCGTCGGGCGGGAAAGCTCTGGGGCCAACGTCCTGACTTTC. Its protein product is CASSQEIGVGRESSGANVLTF. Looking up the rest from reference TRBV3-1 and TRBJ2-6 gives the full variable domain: DTAVSQTPKYLVTQMGNDKSIKCEQNLGHDTMYWYKQDSKKFLKIMFSYNNKELIINETVPNRFSPKSPDKAHLNLHINSLELGDSAVYFCASSQEIGVGRESSGANVLTFGAGSRLTVL.

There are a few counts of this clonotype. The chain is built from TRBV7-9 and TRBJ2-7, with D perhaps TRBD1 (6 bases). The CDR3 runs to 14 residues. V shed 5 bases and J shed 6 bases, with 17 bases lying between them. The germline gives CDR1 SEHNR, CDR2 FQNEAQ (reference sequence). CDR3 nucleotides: TGTGCCAGCAGCCCGGGACATTGGCCGGGCGAGCAGTACTTC. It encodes CASSPGHWPGEQYF.

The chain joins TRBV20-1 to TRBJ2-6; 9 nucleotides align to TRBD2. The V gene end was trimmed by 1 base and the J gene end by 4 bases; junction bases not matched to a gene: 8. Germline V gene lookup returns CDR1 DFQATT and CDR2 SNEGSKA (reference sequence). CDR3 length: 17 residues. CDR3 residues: CSARGSASGAGANVLTF. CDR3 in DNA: TGCAGTGCTAGAGGAAGCGCTAGCGGGGCAGGGGCCAACGTCCTGACTTTC.

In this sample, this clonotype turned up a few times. In nucleotides, the CDR3 is TGTGCCAGCAGCTATGCCCAGGCTAGCACAGATACGCAGTATTTT. Translating gives CASSYAQASTDTQYF. The chain combines TRBV11-2 with TRBJ2-3, with D unclear. Per germline, CDR1 SGHAT and CDR2 FQNNGV. This CDR3 is 15 amino acids long. The ends were cut back, 4 bases at V and 0 bases at J, with 11 bases in the middle.

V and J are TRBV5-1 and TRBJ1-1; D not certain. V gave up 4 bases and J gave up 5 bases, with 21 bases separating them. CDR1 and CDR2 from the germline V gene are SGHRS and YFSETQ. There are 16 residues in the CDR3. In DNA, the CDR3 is TGCGCCAGCAGCGGACCCGGACCCTCGGTGGGGACTGAAGCTTTCTTT. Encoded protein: CASSGPGPSVGTEAFF.

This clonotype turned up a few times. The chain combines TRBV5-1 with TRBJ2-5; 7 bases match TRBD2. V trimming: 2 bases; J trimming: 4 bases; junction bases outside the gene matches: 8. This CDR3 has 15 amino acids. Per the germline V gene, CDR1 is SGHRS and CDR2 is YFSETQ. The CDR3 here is CASSLGGSIAETQYF. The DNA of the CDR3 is TGCGCCAGCAGCTTAGGCGGGAGTATCGCAGAGACCCAGTACTTC.

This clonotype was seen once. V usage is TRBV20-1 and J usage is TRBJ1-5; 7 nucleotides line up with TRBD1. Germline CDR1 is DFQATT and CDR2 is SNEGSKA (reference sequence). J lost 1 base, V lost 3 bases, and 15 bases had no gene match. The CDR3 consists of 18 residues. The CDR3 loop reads CSARVDRAPVLSNQPQHF. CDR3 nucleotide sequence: TGCAGTGCTAGGGTCGACAGGGCCCCCGTCTTGAGCAATCAGCCCCAGCATTTT.

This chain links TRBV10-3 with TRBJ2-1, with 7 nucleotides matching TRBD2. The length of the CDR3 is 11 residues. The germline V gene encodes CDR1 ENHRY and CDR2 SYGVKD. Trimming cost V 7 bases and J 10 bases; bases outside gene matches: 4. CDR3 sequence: CAITREGEQFF. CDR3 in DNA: TGTGCCATCACCAGGGAGGGCGAGCAGTTCTTC.

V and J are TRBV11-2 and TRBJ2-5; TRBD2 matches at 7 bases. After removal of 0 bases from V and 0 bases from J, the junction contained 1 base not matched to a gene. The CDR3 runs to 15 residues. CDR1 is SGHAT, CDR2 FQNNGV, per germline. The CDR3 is CASSLERGNQETQYF. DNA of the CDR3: TGTGCCAGCAGCTTAGAGCGGGGGAACCAAGAGACCCAGTACTTC.

The CDR3 sequence is CASSQDRTVPNYGYTF. The CDR3 DNA is TGTGCCAGCAGCCAAGATCGAACAGTGCCTAACTATGGCTACACCTTC. The chain joins TRBV4-2 to TRBJ1-2; no clear D gene. Germline assignment: CDR1 LGHNA and CDR2 YNFKEQ. The CDR3 sequence is 16 residues long. The germline V and J ends were trimmed by 0 bases and 0 bases, with 11 bases remaining between them.

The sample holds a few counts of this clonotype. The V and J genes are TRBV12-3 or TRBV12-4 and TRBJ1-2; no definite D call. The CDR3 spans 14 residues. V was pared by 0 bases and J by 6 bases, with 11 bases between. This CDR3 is CASSLALRENGYTF. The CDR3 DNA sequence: TGTGCCAGCAGTTTAGCGCTCCGGGAAAATGGCTACACCTTC.

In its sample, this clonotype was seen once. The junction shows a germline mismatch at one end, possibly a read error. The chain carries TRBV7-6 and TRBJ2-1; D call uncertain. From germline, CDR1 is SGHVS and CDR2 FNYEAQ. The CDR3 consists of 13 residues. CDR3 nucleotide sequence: TGTACCAGCAGCCCCCAGTGGCGGAATGAGCAGTTCTTC. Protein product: CTSSPQWRNEQFF.

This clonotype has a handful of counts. The CDR3 nucleotides are TGTGCCACCAGCAGAGATCGGCCCTCTGGGGCCAACGTCCTGACTTTC. Translation: CATSRDRPSGANVLTF. The chain combines TRBV15 with TRBJ2-6; D is undetermined. This CDR3 region has 16 residues. Germline V gene sequence: CDR1 LNHNV, CDR2 YYDKDF (reference sequence). V lost 0 bases, J lost 0 bases, and 6 bases lay in between.

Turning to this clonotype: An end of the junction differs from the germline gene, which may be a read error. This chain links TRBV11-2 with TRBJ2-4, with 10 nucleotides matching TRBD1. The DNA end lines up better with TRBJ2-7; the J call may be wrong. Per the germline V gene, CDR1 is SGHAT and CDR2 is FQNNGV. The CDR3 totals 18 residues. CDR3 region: CASSLVGQGFYQNYEQYF. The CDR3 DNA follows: TGTGCCAGTAGCTTAGTGGGACAGGGGTTCTACCAGAATTACGAGCAGTACTTC.

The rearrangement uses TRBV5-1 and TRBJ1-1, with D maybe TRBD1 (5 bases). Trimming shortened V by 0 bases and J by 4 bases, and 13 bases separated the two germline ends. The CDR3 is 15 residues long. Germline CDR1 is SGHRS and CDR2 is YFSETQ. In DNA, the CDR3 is TGCGCCAGCAGCTTGGATCGGGGCTACGGCACTGAAGCTTTCTTT. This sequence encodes CASSLDRGYGTEAFF.

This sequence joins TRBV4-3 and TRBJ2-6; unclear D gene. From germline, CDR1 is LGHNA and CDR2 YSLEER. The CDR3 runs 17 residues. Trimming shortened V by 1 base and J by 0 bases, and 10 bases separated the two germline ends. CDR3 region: CASSQGQPSSGANVLTF. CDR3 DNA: TGCGCCAGCAGCCAAGGTCAGCCCAGCTCTGGGGCCAACGTCCTGACTTTC.

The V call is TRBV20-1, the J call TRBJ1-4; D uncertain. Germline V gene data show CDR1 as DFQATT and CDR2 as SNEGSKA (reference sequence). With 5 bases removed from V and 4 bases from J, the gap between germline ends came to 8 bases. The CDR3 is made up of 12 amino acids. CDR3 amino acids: CSAGPNNEKLFF. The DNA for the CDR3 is TGCAGTGCTGGGCCAAATAATGAAAAACTGTTTTTT.

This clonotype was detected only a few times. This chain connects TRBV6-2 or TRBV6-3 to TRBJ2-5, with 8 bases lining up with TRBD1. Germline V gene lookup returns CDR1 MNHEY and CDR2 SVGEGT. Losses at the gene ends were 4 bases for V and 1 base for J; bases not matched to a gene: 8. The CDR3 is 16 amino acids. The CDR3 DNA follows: TGTGCCAGCAGTTTCACGACAGGGGTTGGCCAAGAGACCCAGTACTTC. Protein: CASSFTTGVGQETQYF.

The CDR3 DNA reads as TGTGCCAGCAGCTTTATAAACTCCTACGAGCAGTACTTC. It specifies CASSFINSYEQYF. This chain links TRBV25-1 with TRBJ2-7, with D unclear. The CDR3 has 13 amino acids. Trimming cost V 6 bases and J 0 bases, with 9 bases left between them. From germline, CDR1 is MGHDK and CDR2 SYGVNS.

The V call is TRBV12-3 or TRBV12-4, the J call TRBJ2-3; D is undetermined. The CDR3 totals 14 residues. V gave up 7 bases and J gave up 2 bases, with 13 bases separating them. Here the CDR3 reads CASTRVQPTDTQYF. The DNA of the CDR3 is TGTGCCAGCACCAGAGTCCAGCCCACAGATACGCAGTATTTT.

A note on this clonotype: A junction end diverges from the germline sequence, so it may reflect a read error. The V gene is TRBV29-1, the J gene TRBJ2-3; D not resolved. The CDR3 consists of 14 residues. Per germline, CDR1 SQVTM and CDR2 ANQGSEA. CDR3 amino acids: CSVASASFTDTQYF. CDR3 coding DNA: TGCAGCGTTGCTTCCGCTTCATTCACAGACACGCAGTATTTT.

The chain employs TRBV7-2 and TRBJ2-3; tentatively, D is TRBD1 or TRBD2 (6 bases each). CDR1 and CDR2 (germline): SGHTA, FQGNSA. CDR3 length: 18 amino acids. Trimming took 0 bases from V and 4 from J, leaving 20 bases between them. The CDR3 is CASSLALTGASSPDTQYF. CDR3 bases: TGTGCCAGCAGCTTAGCGCTAACGGGGGCGAGTTCCCCAGATACGCAGTATTTT. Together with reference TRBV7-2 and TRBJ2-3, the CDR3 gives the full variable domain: GAGVSQSPSNKVTEKGKDVELRCDPISGHTALYWYRQSLGQGLEFLIYFQGNSAPDKSGLPSDRFSAERTGGSVSTLTIQRTQQEDSAVYLCASSLALTGASSPDTQYFGPGTRLTVL.

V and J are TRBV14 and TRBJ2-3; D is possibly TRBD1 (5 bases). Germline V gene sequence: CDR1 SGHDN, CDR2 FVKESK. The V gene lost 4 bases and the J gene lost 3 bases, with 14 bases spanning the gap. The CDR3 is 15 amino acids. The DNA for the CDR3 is TGTGCCAGCAGCCCCCAGGGTCCTCCGACAGATACGCAGTATTTT. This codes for CASSPQGPPTDTQYF.

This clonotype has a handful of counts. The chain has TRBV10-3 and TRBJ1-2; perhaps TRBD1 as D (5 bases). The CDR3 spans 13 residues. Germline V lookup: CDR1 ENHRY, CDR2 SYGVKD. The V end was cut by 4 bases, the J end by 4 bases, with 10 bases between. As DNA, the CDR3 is TGTGCCATCAGTGGGGGACGGATCTATGGCTACACCTTC. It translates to CAISGGRIYGYTF.

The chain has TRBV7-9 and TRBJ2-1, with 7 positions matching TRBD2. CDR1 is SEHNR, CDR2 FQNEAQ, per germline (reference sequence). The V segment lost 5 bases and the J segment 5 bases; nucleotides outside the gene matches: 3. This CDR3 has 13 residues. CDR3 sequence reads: CASSGLVDNEQFF. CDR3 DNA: TGTGCCAGCAGCGGACTAGTCGACAATGAGCAGTTCTTC.

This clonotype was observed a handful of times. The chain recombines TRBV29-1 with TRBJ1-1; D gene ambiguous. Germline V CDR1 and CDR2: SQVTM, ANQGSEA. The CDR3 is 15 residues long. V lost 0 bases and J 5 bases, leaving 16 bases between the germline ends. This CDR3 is CSVEDWVGRATEAFF. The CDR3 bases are TGCAGCGTTGAAGATTGGGTAGGCCGGGCGACTGAAGCTTTCTTT.

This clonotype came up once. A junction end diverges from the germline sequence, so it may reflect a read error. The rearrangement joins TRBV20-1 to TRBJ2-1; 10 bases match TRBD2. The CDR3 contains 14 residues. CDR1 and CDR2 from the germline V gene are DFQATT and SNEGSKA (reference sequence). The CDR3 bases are TGCAGTGCTAGTGGACTAGCGGACTACGATGAGCAGTTCTTC. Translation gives CSASGLADYDEQFF.

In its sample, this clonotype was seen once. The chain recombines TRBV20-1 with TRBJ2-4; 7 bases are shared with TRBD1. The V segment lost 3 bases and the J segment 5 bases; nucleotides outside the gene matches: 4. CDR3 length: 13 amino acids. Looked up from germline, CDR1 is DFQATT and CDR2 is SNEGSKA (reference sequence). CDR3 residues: CSASTGTENIQYF. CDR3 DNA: TGCAGTGCTAGTACCGGGACAGAAAACATTCAGTACTTC.